The source of this TCR beta chain is a study of spatial heterogeneity in lung cancer. Study information: After resection, follow-up PBMC samples were sequenced when available, at a median of about 26 months later. The average appearance count of each unique TCR and UMI combination in raw reads was more than ten.

One entry per CDR3 protein results from TCRdb running MiXCR on the 5' RACE reads. The data contain 45,000 to 50,000 distinct CDR3 sequences, about 11% of them singletons. V shed 6 bases and J 2 bases; nucleotides not matched to a gene: 6. This CDR3 has 14 residues. CDR1 is SNHLY and CDR2 is FYNNEI in the germline V gene. The time point denotes: blood at routine non-recurrence follow-up after resection. This rearrangement joins TRBV2 to TRBJ1-2; TRBD1 matches at 7 bases. Sequenced here: PBMCs, sampled at follow-up. The clonotype was recovered from a male donor with early-stage non-small cell lung cancer. CDR3 in amino acids: CASSWDRDNYGYTF. The CDR3 nucleotides are TGTGCCAGCAGCTGGGACAGAGACAACTATGGCTACACCTTC.